The next 29 T cell receptor beta chains were all read from a single sample in a study of graft-versus-host responses after intestinal transplantation. The plating included around 200,000 irradiated, violet-dye-labeled stimulator cells together with around 200,000 CFSE-labeled responder cells. The assay was immunoSEQ multiplex PCR, and TCRdb's table has in-frame clones only and misses some. The sample includes roughly 10,000 clones, roughly 38% of them seen just once. Specimen: alloreactive CD8+ T cells from a mixed lymphocyte reaction culture, collected before intestinal transplant. Noted subset: CFSE-low proliferating T cells sorted from approximately 6-day pre-transplant mixed lymphocyte reaction (GvH or HvG direction). The source is a human patient who received an intestinal transplant.

This clone was seen more than once but under ten times. V gene TRBV27 combines with J gene TRBJ2-7, with TRBD1 as a possible D gene (6 bases). V was cut by 5 bases and J by 4 bases, with 18 bases left in between. Per the germline V gene, CDR1 is MNHEY and CDR2 is SMNVEV (reference sequence). The CDR3 contains 15 residues. This CDR3 reads CASSIRDTLGYEQYF. CDR3 DNA: TGTGCCAGCAGTATACGGGACACTCTAGGGTACGAGCAGTACTTC.

This clone was observed once. The gene calls are TRBV7-9 and TRBJ2-3; weak D call: TRBD2 (7 bases). V was clipped by 5 bases and J by 6 bases, with 18 bases between them. The germline CDR1 and CDR2 sequences are SEHNR and FQNEAQ (reference sequence). The CDR3 covers 15 residues. The DNA of the CDR3 is TGTGCCAGCAGCGACGGGACAAAGGGGGGGGATACGCAGTATTTT. Protein product: CASSDGTKGGDTQYF. The full variable domain, completed using reference TRBV7-9 and TRBJ2-3, is DTGVSQNPRHKITKRGQNVTFRCDPISEHNRLYWYRQTLGQGPEFLTYFQNEAQLEKSRLLSDRFSAERPKGSFSTLEIQRTEQGDSAMYLCASSDGTKGGDTQYFGPGTRLTVL.

This clone was counted between two and nine times. The genes are TRBV19 and TRBJ1-5; D remains unclear. This CDR3 region has 16 residues. V was clipped by 3 bases and J by 4 bases, with 16 bases between them. Germline CDR1 is LNHDA and CDR2 is SQIVND (reference sequence). CDR3 DNA: TGTGCCAGTAGTATTTTCGGCAGGAGGGTTAATCAGCCCCAGCATTTT. Translation gives CASSIFGRRVNQPQHF.

This clone occurred a few times. The chain is built from TRBV11-3 and TRBJ1-4, with 12 nucleotides matching TRBD1. The germline V gene encodes CDR1 SGHNT and CDR2 YENEEA. V gave up 11 bases and J gave up 7 bases; unmatched junction bases: 8. The CDR3 contains 14 residues. The CDR3 sequence: CAARDRGHGEKLFF. CDR3 in DNA: TGTGCCGCTCGGGACAGGGGGCACGGTGAAAAACTGTTTTTT.

The rearrangement joins TRBV6-5 to TRBJ1-4, with D unresolved. CDR3 length: 12 amino acids. Germline assignment: CDR1 MNHEY and CDR2 SVGAGI. V shed 6 bases and J shed 7 bases, with 9 bases lying between them. Here the CDR3 reads CASRSGSEKLFF. The CDR3 coding sequence is TGTGCCAGCAGGTCGGGGAGTGAAAAACTGTTTTTT.

The gene calls are TRBV27 and TRBJ1-5; D might be TRBD1 (6 bases). The germline gives CDR1 MNHEY, CDR2 SMNVEV (reference sequence). CDR3 size: 15 residues. The germline V and J ends were trimmed by 4 bases and 3 bases, with 13 bases remaining between them. The CDR3 region is CASSSHGGLNQPQHF. The CDR3 DNA sequence: TGTGCCAGCAGTTCGCACGGGGGGCTCAATCAGCCCCAGCATTTT.

This clone was detected only once. The rearrangement links TRBV7-2 to TRBJ2-5; D gene unclear. The better agreement between TRBJ2-7 and the DNA end casts doubt on the J call. Germline-derived CDR1 and CDR2 are SGHTA and FQGNSA. The CDR3 consists of 13 residues. CDR3 residues: CASSFSPRYEQYF. CDR3 bases: TGTGCCAGCAGCTTTTCCCCCCGGTACGAGCAGTACTTC.

This clone is medium-sized (0.01 to 0.1%) within its sample. The rearrangement links TRBV6-5 to TRBJ1-1, with TRBD1 matching over 8 bases. This CDR3 is built from 13 residues. Germline assignment: CDR1 MNHEY and CDR2 SVGAGI. The V gene end was trimmed by 8 bases and the J gene end by 4 bases; junction bases not matched to a gene: 6. The chain's CDR3 is CASGQGAFTEAFF. The CDR3 DNA reads as TGTGCCAGCGGCCAGGGGGCGTTCACTGAAGCTTTCTTT.

V is TRBV19 and J is TRBJ2-7, with D maybe TRBD1 (6 bases). The CDR3 runs 14 residues. Trimming removed 3 bases from V and 3 bases from J, with 12 bases in between. CDR1 is LNHDA and CDR2 is SQIVND in the germline V gene (reference sequence). CDR3 in amino acids: CASSIRGELYEQYF. Here the CDR3 DNA reads TGTGCCAGTAGTATCAGGGGAGAACTCTACGAGCAGTACTTC. Based on the CDR3 plus reference TRBV19 and TRBJ2-7, the full variable domain is DGGITQSPKYLFRKEGQNVTLSCEQNLNHDAMYWYRQDPGQGLRLIYYSQIVNDFQKGDIAEGYSVSREKKESFPLTVTSAQKNPTAFYLCASSIRGELYEQYFGPGTRLTVT.

This clone was counted a few times. The CDR3 DNA sequence: TGTGCCAGCAGTTTATCCTCGGGGTCCGGAAACACCATATATTTT. It specifies CASSLSSGSGNTIYF. J is TRBJ1-3 and V is TRBV27; D gene uncertain. The germline V gene has CDR1 MNHEY and CDR2 SMNVEV (reference sequence). V was shortened by 0 bases and J by 4 bases, with 10 bases between the two germline ends. The CDR3 loop spans 15 amino acids.

The chain employs TRBV15 and TRBJ2-7, with TRBD1 identical over 10 bases. CDR3 length equals 16 residues. Trimming took 3 bases from V and 1 from J; bases not matched to a gene: 6. Germline lookup yields CDR1 LNHNV and CDR2 YYDKDF (reference sequence). Here the CDR3 DNA reads TGTGCCACCAGCAGGCGGACAGGGGGTAAATCCTACGAGCAGTACTTC. Its translation is CATSRRTGGKSYEQYF.

The genes are TRBV6-6 and TRBJ1-1; weak D call: TRBD1 (6 bases). Germline V gives CDR1 MNHNY, CDR2 SVGAGI (reference sequence). V was trimmed by 2 bases and J by 5 bases, leaving 12 bases between them. This CDR3 contains 14 residues. CDR3 nucleotides: TGTGCCAGCAGTTACCCCCGGGGGGCTACTGAAGCTTTCTTT. Its protein product is CASSYPRGATEAFF.

The CDR3 DNA reads TGTGCCAGTGGACTGCAAAACAACCCCTACAATGAGCAGTTCTTC. Protein sequence: CASGLQNNPYNEQFF. V is TRBV19 and J is TRBJ2-1; a possible D gene is TRBD2 (5 bases). The germline gives CDR1 LNHDA, CDR2 SQIVND (reference sequence). Trimming pared 8 bases from V and 2 bases from J, leaving 16 bases between. The CDR3 is made up of 15 amino acids.

The chain recombines TRBV13 with TRBJ2-1; the D gene is possibly TRBD2 (5 bases). Germline loops: CDR1 PRHDT, CDR2 FYEKMQ (reference sequence). V gave up 5 bases and J gave up 12 bases, with 11 bases separating them. The CDR3 is 11 amino acids. CDR3: CASSTGSRQFF. CDR3 nucleotide sequence: TGTGCCAGCAGCACGGGAAGTAGGCAGTTCTTC.

By its share, this clone is medium-sized. The gene calls are TRBV5-6 and TRBJ1-2, with 8 bases matching TRBD1. With 1 base clipped from V and 8 bases from J, the junction kept 7 bases outside the gene matches. Germline V gives CDR1 SGHDT, CDR2 YYEEEE. This CDR3 spans 14 amino acids. The CDR3 region has the DNA TGTGCCAGCAGCTTGTGGCCAGGGGGCGCGGGCTACACCTTC. Translating it yields CASSLWPGGAGYTF.

This clone was observed a few times. V and J are TRBV7-8 and TRBJ2-1, with a weak D call TRBD1 (6 bases). This CDR3 has 14 amino acids. Trimming removed 5 bases at V and 5 bases at J, with 13 bases between. CDR1 SGHVS and CDR2 FQNEAQ come from the germline V gene. The CDR3 loop reads CASSPVGTNNEQFF. CDR3 DNA: TGTGCCAGCAGCCCCGTGGGGACAAACAATGAGCAGTTCTTC.

J is TRBJ2-7 and V is TRBV6-5, with D possibly being TRBD1 (5 bases). Germline V gene sequence: CDR1 MNHEY, CDR2 SVGAGI. The CDR3 loop spans 14 amino acids. The ends were cut back, 5 bases at V and 5 bases at J, with 16 bases in the middle. CDR3 region: CASSEGRVGDEQYF. CDR3 nucleotide sequence: TGTGCCAGCAGTGAAGGAAGGGTAGGGGACGAGCAGTACTTC.

The chain recombines TRBV7-9 with TRBJ2-5; D possibly corresponds to TRBD1 (5 bases). Germline V gives CDR1 SEHNR, CDR2 FQNEAQ (reference sequence). Trimming stripped 3 bases from V and 1 base from J, with 9 bases between. This CDR3 spans 14 amino acids. The CDR3 protein is CASSLERGQETQYF. CDR3 sequence (DNA): TGTGCCAGCAGCTTGGAAAGGGGCCAAGAGACCCAGTACTTC.

The V gene is TRBV10-3, the J gene TRBJ2-7, with 8 bases identical to TRBD1. V trimming: 3 bases; J trimming: 5 bases; junction bases outside the gene matches: 9. CDR1 is ENHRY, CDR2 SYGVKD, per germline. The CDR3 contains 15 residues. CDR3 amino acids: CAISDSGTGLDEQYF. For the CDR3, the DNA is TGTGCCATCAGTGATTCCGGGACAGGCTTGGACGAGCAGTACTTC.

This clone showed up just once. The V call is TRBV19, the J call TRBJ2-1; possible D gene TRBD2, 5 bases. CDR1 and CDR2 (germline): LNHDA, SQIVND (reference sequence). Trimming took off 1 base at V and 0 bases at J, with 13 bases between the two ends. The CDR3 spans 17 residues. The CDR3 spells CASSIGAGKSSYNEQFF. The CDR3 DNA reads as TGTGCCAGTAGTATAGGGGCGGGCAAAAGCTCCTACAATGAGCAGTTCTTC. Full variable domain (remainder filled in from reference TRBV19 and TRBJ2-1): DGGITQSPKYLFRKEGQNVTLSCEQNLNHDAMYWYRQDPGQGLRLIYYSQIVNDFQKGDIAEGYSVSREKKESFPLTVTSAQKNPTAFYLCASSIGAGKSSYNEQFFGPGTRLTVL.

The table lists this clone with a few counts. The chain combines TRBV9 with TRBJ2-1; TRBD2 matches at 12 bases. V shed 0 bases, J shed 9 bases, and the junction held 7 bases outside the gene matches. Per germline, CDR1 SGDLS and CDR2 YYNGEE. This CDR3 has 16 residues. The CDR3 DNA sequence: TGTGCCAGCAGCGTAGCTATCACTAGCGGGAGGAGTGAGCAGTTCTTC. Its protein is CASSVAITSGRSEQFF.

The chain employs TRBV9 and TRBJ1-3, with D uncertain. Germline CDR1 SGDLS, CDR2 YYNGEE. Trimming removed 4 bases at V and 2 bases at J, with 10 bases between. This CDR3 is built from 14 residues. CDR3 region: CASSLTGTGNTIYF. The CDR3 nucleotides read TGTGCCAGCAGCCTTACGGGGACTGGAAACACCATATATTTT.

This clone appeared a few times. The CDR3 reads CASSDRGRGNTIYF. The DNA for the CDR3 is TGTGCCAGCAGTGACAGGGGGCGTGGAAACACCATATATTTT. This chain uses TRBV4-2 with TRBJ1-3; 10 bases agree with TRBD1. Germline trimming cut 6 bases from V and 3 bases from J; bases unmatched to any gene: 2. There are 14 residues in the CDR3. Germline CDR1 is LGHNA and CDR2 is YNFKEQ.

The genes are TRBV6-5 and TRBJ1-2; D is uncertain. Trimming left V 2 bases short and J 2 bases short, with 6 bases between. CDR3 size: 13 residues. Germline CDR1 reads MNHEY; CDR2 reads SVGAGI. The CDR3 sequence is CASSYLRNYGYTF. The DNA of the CDR3 is TGTGCCAGCAGTTACCTCCGGAACTATGGCTACACCTTC.

The chain recombines TRBV4-2 with TRBJ1-1; a weak D match, TRBD1 (6 bases). Trimming shortened V by 4 bases and J by 4 bases, and 13 bases separated the two germline ends. The germline gives CDR1 LGHNA, CDR2 YNFKEQ. This CDR3 is 14 amino acids long. The CDR3 DNA follows: TGTGCCAGCAGCCCGCAACAGGGTCGCACTGAAGCTTTCTTT. It yields the protein CASSPQQGRTEAFF.

This chain uses TRBV19 with TRBJ2-1, with a tentative D call TRBD2 (5 bases). V lost 3 bases to trimming and J lost 0 bases, with 15 bases between them. CDR1 is LNHDA and CDR2 is SQIVND in the germline V gene (reference sequence). The CDR3 consists of 17 residues. The CDR3 DNA sequence: TGTGCCAGTAGTATCCCGATAGCGACCACCTCCTACAATGAGCAGTTCTTC. Protein: CASSIPIATTSYNEQFF.

This clone appeared once. The V and J genes are TRBV5-1 and TRBJ2-7, with a tentative D call TRBD2 (6 bases). This CDR3 is 13 amino acids long. CDR1 is SGHRS and CDR2 is YFSETQ in the germline V gene. The germline V and J ends were trimmed by 2 bases and 7 bases, with 13 bases remaining between them. The CDR3 sequence is CASSLGTLWEQYF. As DNA, the CDR3 is TGCGCCAGCAGCTTAGGGACTCTCTGGGAGCAGTACTTC. Full variable domain (missing parts from reference TRBV5-1 and TRBJ2-7): KAGVTQTPRYLIKTRGQQVTLSCSPISGHRSVSWYQQTPGQGLQFLFEYFSETQRNKGNFPGRFSGRQFSNSRSEMNVSTLELGDSALYLCASSLGTLWEQYFGPGTRLTVT.

The rearrangement links TRBV28 to TRBJ2-7; 9 bases agree with TRBD1. The CDR3 has 16 residues. V trimming: 2 bases; J trimming: 3 bases; junction bases outside the gene matches: 8. Germline values: CDR1 MDHEN, CDR2 SYDVKM. CDR3 DNA: TGTGCCAGCAGTTTAACGGCCGGGACAGGGATCTACGAGCAGTACTTC. Translated: CASSLTAGTGIYEQYF.

The rearrangement joins TRBV4-1 to TRBJ2-7, with TRBD1 matching 10 bases. With 4 bases clipped from V and 2 bases from J, the junction kept 5 bases outside the gene matches. There are 15 residues in the CDR3. Germline V gene data show CDR1 as MGHRA and CDR2 as YSYEKL. CDR3 DNA sequence: TGCGCCAGCAGCCGCTCCGGGACAGGGGCCTACGAGCAGTACTTC. It translates to CASSRSGTGAYEQYF.